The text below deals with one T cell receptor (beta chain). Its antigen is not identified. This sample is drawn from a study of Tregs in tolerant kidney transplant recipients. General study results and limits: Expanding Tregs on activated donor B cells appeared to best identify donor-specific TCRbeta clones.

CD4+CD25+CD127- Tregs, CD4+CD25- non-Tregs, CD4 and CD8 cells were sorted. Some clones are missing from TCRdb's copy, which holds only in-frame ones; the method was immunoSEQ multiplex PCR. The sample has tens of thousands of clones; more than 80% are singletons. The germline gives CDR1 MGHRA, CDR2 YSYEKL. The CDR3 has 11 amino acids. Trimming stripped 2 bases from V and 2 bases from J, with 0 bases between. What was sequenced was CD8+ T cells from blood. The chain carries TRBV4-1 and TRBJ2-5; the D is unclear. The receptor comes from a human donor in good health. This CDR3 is CASSQQETQYF. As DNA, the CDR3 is TGCGCCAGCAGCCAACAAGAGACCCAGTACTTC.